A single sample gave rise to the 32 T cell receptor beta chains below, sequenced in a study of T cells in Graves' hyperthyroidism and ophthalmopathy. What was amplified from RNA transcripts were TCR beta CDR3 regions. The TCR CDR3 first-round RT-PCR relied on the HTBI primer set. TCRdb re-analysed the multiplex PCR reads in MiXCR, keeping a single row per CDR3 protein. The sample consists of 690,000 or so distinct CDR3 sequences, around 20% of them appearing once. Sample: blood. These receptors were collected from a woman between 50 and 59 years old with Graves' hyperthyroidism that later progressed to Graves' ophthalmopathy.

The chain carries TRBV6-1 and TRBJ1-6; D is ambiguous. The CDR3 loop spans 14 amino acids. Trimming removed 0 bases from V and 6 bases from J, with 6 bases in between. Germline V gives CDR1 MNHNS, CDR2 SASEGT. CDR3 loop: CASSEARSNSPLHF. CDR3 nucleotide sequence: TGTGCCAGCAGTGAAGCCAGGAGTAATTCACCCCTCCACTTT.

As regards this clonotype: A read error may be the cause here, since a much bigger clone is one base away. CDR3 region: CASSLTRKTGEPFF. CDR3 DNA sequence: TGTGCCAGCAGTCTAACTAGAAAAACCGGGGAGCCGTTTTTT. The rearrangement uses TRBV3-1 and TRBJ2-2, with D maybe TRBD2 (5 bases). The CDR3 sequence is 14 residues long. The germline V gene encodes CDR1 LGHDT and CDR2 YNNKEL (reference sequence).

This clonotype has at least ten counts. CDR3 amino acids: CASSYYPPRSDQAVTEQYF. CDR3 DNA: TGTGCCAGCAGTTATTATCCTCCCCGTAGCGATCAAGCGGTTACCGAGCAGTACTTC. The chain carries TRBV6-1 and TRBJ2-7; tentatively, D is TRBD2 (5 bases). Germline CDR1 MNHNS, CDR2 SASEGT. Trimming cost V 5 bases and J 6 bases, with 32 bases left between them. The CDR3 covers 19 residues.

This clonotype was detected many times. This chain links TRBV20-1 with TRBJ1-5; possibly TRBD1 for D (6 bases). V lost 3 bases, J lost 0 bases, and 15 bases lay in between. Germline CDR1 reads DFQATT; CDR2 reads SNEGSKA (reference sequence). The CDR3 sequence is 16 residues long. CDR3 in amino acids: CSASQGQTYSNQPQHF. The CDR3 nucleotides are TGCAGTGCTAGTCAGGGACAAACCTATAGCAATCAGCCCCAGCATTTT.

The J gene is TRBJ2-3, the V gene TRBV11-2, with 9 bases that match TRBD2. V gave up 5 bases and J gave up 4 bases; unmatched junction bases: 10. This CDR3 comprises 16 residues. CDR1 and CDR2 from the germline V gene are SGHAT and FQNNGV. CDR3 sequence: CASSLRRGGAADTQYF. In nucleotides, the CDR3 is TGTGCCAGCAGCCTCAGGCGGGGGGGGGCGGCAGATACGCAGTATTTT.

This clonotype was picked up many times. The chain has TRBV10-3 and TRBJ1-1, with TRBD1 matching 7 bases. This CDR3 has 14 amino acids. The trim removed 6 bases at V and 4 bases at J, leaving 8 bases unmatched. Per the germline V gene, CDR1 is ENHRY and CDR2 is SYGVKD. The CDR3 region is CAISPQGGGTEAFF. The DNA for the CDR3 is TGTGCCATCAGCCCCCAGGGGGGAGGCACTGAAGCTTTCTTT.

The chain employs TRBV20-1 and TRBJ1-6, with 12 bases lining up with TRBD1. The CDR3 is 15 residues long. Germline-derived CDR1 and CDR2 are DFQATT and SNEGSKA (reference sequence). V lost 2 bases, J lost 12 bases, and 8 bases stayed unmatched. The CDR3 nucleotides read TGCAGTGCTAGAAGTGATGGGACAGGGGGCGTACCCCTCCACTTT. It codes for CSARSDGTGGVPLHF.

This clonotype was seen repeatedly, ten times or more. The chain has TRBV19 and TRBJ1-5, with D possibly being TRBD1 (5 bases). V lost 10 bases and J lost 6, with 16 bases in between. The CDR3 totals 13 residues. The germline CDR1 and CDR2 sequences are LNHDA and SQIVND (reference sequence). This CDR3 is CATLGGFGQPQHF. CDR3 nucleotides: TGTGCCACGCTTGGGGGTTTCGGTCAGCCCCAGCATTTT.

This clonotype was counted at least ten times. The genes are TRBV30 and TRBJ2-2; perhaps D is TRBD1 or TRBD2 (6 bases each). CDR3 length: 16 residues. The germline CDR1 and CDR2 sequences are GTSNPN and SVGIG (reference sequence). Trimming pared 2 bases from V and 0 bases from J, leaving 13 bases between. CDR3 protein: CAWSPGDTSNTGELFF. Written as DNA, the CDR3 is TGTGCCTGGAGTCCGGGGGACACTTCGAACACCGGGGAGCTGTTTTTT.

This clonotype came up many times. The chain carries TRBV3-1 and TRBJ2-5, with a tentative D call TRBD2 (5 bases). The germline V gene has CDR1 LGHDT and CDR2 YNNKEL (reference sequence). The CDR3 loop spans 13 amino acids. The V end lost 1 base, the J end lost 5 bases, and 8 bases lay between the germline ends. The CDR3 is CASSQGEWETQYF. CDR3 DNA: TGTGCCAGCAGCCAAGGGGAGTGGGAGACCCAGTACTTC.

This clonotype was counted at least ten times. The DNA for the CDR3 is TGTGCCAGCAGCGCATCGGGTTATAATTCACCCCTCCACTTT. Its protein is CASSASGYNSPLHF. The chain recombines TRBV9 with TRBJ1-6; D gene ambiguous. This CDR3 is built from 14 residues. V was pared by 3 bases and J by 4 bases, with 8 bases between. The germline gives CDR1 SGDLS, CDR2 YYNGEE.

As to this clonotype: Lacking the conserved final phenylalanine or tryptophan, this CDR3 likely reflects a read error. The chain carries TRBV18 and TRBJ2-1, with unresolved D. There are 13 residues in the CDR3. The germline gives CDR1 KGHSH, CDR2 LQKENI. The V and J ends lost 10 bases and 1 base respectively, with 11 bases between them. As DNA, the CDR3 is TGTGCCACCACGACTGGATCCTACAATGAGCAGTTCCTC. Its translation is CATTTGSYNEQFL.

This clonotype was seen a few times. The CDR3, as DNA: TGTGCCAGCAGTTTATCGGGTGACAGTTGGCGGACTGAAGCTTTCTTT. This sequence encodes CASSLSGDSWRTEAFF. This chain links TRBV27 with TRBJ1-1; tentative D call: TRBD1 (5 bases). In germline, CDR1 is MNHEY, CDR2 SMNVEV (reference sequence). Between the trimmed V and J ends, which lost 0 bases and 5 bases, there was a span of 16 bases. The CDR3 totals 16 residues.

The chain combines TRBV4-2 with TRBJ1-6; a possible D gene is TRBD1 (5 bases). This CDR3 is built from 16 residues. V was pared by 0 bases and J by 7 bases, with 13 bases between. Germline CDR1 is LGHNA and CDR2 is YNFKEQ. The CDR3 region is CASSQEADMWNSPLHF. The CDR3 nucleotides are TGTGCCAGCAGCCAAGAAGCGGACATGTGGAATTCACCCCTCCACTTT.

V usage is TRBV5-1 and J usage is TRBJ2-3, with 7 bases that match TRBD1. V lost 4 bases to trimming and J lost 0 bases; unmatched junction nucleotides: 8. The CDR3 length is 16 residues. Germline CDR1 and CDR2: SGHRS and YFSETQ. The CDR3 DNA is TGCGCCAGCAGCAACACAGGGGCGTTAAGCACAGATACGCAGTATTTT. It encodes CASSNTGALSTDTQYF. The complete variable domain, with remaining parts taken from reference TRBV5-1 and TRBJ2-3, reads KAGVTQTPRYLIKTRGQQVTLSCSPISGHRSVSWYQQTPGQGLQFLFEYFSETQRNKGNFPGRFSGRQFSNSRSEMNVSTLELGDSALYLCASSNTGALSTDTQYFGPGTRLTVL.

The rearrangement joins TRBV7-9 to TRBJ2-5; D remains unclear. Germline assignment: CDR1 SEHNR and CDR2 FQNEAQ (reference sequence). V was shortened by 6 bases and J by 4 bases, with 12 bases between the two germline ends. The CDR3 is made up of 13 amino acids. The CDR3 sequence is CASRSPIGETQYF. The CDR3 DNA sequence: TGTGCCAGCAGGTCCCCGATAGGAGAGACCCAGTACTTC.

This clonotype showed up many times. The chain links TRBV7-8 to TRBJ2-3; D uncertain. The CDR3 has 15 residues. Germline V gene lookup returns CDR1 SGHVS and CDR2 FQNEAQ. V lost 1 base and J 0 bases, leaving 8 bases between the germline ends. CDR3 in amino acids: CASSLVVASTDTQYF. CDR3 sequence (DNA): TGTGCCAGCAGCTTAGTTGTTGCTAGCACAGATACGCAGTATTTT.

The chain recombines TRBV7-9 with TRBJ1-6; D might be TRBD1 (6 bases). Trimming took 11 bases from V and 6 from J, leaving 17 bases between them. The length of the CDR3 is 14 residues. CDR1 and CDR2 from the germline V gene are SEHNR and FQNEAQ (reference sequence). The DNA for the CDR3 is TGTGCCGGCGCTTCGGGGGCACCTAATTCACCCCTCCACTTT. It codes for CAGASGAPNSPLHF.

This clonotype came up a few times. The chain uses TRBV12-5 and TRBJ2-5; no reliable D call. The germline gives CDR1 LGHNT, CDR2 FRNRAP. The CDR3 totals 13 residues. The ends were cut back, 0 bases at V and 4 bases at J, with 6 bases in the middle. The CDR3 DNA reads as TGTGCTAGTGGTTTGGTACCCACAGAGACCCAGTACTTC. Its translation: CASGLVPTETQYF. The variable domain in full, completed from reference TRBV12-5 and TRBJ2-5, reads DARVTQTPRHKVTEMGQEVTMRCQPILGHNTVFWYRQTMMQGLELLAYFRNRAPLDDSGMPKDRFSAEMPDATLATLKIQPSEPRDSAVYFCASGLVPTETQYFGPGTRLLVL.

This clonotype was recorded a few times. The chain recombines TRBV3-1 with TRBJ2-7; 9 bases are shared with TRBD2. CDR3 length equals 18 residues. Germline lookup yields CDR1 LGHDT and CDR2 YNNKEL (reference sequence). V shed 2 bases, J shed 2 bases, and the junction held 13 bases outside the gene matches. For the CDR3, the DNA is TGTGCCAGCAGCCAACCCCTCGGGCGGGGGGGCGACGCCTACGAGCAGTACTTC. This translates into CASSQPLGRGGDAYEQYF.

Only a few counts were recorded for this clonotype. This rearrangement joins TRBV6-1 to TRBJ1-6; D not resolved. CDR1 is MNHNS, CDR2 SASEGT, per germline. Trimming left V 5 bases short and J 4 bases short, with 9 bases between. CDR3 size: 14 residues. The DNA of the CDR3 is TGTGCCAGCAGTCGGACGGGGTATAATTCACCCCTCCACTTT. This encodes CASSRTGYNSPLHF.

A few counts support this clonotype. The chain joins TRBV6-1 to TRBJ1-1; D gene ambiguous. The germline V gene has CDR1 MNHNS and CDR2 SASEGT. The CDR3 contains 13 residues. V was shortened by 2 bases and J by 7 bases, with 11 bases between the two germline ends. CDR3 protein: CASSEWRENEAFF. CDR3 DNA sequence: TGTGCCAGCAGTGAATGGAGAGAGAATGAAGCTTTCTTT.

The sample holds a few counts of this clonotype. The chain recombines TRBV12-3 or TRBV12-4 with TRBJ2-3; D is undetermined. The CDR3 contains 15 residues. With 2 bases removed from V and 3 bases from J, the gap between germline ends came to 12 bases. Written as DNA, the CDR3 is TGTGCCAGCAGTTTACGTGCAGGTATAACAGATACGCAGTATTTT. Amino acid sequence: CASSLRAGITDTQYF.

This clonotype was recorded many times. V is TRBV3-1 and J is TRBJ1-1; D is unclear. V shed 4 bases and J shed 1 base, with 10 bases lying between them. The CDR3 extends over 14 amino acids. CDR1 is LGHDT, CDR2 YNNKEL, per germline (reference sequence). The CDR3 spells CASSLDVGNTEAFF. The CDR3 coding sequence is TGTGCCAGCAGCCTGGACGTGGGGAACACTGAAGCTTTCTTT.

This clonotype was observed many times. CDR3 nucleotide sequence: TGTGCCAGCAGCACCGAACTAGCGGGGGCGCGGAATGAGCAGTTCTTC. Its protein is CASSTELAGARNEQFF. V and J are TRBV13 and TRBJ2-1, with TRBD2 matching 11 bases. The CDR3 is 16 residues long. After removal of 5 bases from V and 7 bases from J, the junction contained 10 bases not matched to a gene. Germline CDR1 reads PRHDT; CDR2 reads FYEKMQ (reference sequence).

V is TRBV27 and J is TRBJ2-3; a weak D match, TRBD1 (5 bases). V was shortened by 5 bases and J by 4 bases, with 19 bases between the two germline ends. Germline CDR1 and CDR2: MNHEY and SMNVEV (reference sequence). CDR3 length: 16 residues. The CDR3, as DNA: TGTGCCAGCAGTCCGCCCGTTAGGGGTCGGCCAGATACGCAGTATTTT. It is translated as CASSPPVRGRPDTQYF.

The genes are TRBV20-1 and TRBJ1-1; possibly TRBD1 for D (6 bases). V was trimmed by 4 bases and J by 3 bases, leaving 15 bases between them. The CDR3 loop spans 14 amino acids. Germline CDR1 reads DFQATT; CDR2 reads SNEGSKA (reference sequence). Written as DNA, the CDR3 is TGCAGTGCTACCAACAGGGCCGCGGACACTGAAGCTTTCTTT. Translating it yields CSATNRAADTEAFF.

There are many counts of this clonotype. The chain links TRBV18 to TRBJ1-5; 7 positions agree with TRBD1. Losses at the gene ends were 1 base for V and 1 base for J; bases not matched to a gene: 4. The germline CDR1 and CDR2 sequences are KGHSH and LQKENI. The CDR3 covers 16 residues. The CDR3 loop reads CASSPLRGPSNQPQHF. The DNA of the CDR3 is TGTGCCAGCTCACCACTTAGGGGGCCCAGCAATCAGCCCCAGCATTTT.

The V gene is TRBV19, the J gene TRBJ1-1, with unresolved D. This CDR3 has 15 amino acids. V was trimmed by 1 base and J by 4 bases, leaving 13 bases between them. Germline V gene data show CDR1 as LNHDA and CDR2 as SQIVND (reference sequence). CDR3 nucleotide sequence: TGTGCCAGTAGTATAGTAGCGCTCTCGGGCACTGAAGCTTTCTTT. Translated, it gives CASSIVALSGTEAFF.

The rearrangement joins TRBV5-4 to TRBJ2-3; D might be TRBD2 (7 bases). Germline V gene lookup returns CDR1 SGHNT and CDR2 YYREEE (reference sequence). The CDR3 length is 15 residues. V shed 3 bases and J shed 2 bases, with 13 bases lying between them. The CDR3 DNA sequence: TGTGCCAGCAGCTGGTCGCGGGGGCCCACAGATACGCAGTATTTT. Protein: CASSWSRGPTDTQYF.

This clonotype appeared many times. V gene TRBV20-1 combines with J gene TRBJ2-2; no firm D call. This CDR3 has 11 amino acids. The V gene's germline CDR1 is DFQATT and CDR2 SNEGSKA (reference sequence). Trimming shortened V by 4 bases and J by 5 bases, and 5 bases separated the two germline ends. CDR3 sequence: CSAKWTGELFF. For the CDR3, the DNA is TGCAGTGCTAAATGGACCGGGGAGCTGTTTTTT.

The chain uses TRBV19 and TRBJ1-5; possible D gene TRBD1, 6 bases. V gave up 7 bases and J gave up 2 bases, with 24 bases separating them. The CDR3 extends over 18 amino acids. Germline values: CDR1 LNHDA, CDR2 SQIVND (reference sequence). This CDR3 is CASTQSRGGGVGNQPQHF. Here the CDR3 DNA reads TGTGCCAGTACCCAGTCCAGGGGAGGCGGCGTGGGCAATCAGCCCCAGCATTTT.